This TCR beta chain was captured by sequencing in a study of response to subunit inactivated influenza vaccine. Many counts were recorded for this clonotype. Antigen unknown. Study results and limitations: Authors suggested that a seasonal influenza vaccination recruits few new T cells each time.

TCRdb passed the RT-PCR reads through MiXCR, listing each CDR3 protein once. The table lists hundreds of thousands of distinct CDR3 sequences, around 25% of them singletons, with approximately 2% in the top ten. The source material was CD4+ T cells sorted from PBMCs, sampled 5 days after vaccination. This clonotype was obtained from a man between 45 and 60 years old who received an inactivated influenza vaccine.

Here the CDR3 DNA reads TGTGCCAGCAGCTTAGCGGCGACAATGACCTCCTACGAGCAGTACTTC. Translated, it gives CASSLAATMTSYEQYF. The chain uses TRBV7-2 and TRBJ2-7; D gene uncertain. The CDR3 is 16 residues long. Germline V gene sequence: CDR1 SGHTA, CDR2 FQGNSA. V was trimmed by 0 bases and J by 0 bases, leaving 12 bases between them.